The 20 T cell receptor beta chains reported below all come from one sample, sequenced in a study of Tregs in tolerant kidney transplant recipients. The antigens of these receptors remain unknown. Clones were sequenced by immunoSEQ multiplex PCR, and TCRdb holds only the in-frame ones, with some missing. In total, the table holds thousands of clones. FACS sorting followed an approximately 6-day coculture of CFSE-labeled recipient PBMCs with irradiated graft donor PBMCs. Here the sequenced sample was CD4+ T cells from blood cultured with allogeneic cells, taken before the transplant. The receptors here all came from a human patient who received a combined kidney and bone marrow transplant.

In terms of frequency, this clone is medium-sized. The read ends 3 residues before the CDR3 terminus; that terminus is restored from the germline J gene. The genes are TRBV5-1 and TRBJ2-7, with TRBD2 as a possible D gene (5 bases). Trimming shortened V by 0 bases and J by 2 bases, and 9 bases separated the two germline ends. CDR1 and CDR2 from the germline V gene are SGHRS and YFSETQ. This CDR3 is built from 14 residues. The part of the CDR3 DNA that was read is TGCGCCAGCAGCTTGGAGGCGGGCACCTACGAG. Its translation: CASSLEAGTYE. The whole CDR3 sequence reads CASSLEAGTYEQYF.

Frequency places this clone as medium-sized. CDR3 protein: CASSPVDISGGIQYF. The CDR3 DNA, read in part, is TGTGCCAGCAGTCCCGTGGACATTTCGGGGGGCATT. The chain links TRBV2 to TRBJ2-4; 7 bases are shared with TRBD2. The CDR3 end is not reached by the read, which stops 3 residues before it; the germline J gene fills it in. V was pared by 5 bases and J by 9 bases, with 13 bases of the junction left unmatched. Germline V CDR1 and CDR2: SNHLY, FYNNEI. The CDR3 covers 15 residues.

In terms of frequency, this clone is medium-sized. The DNA ends 3 residues before the CDR3 does, and the rest of the CDR3 is filled in from the germline J gene. This chain uses TRBV7-9 with TRBJ1-4; possible D gene TRBD1, 5 bases. Deletions cut 2 bases from V and 7 bases from J, with 14 bases between. The CDR3 loop spans 15 amino acids. Germline CDR1 SEHNR, CDR2 FQNEAQ (reference sequence). This chain's CDR3 is CASSLSGGKSEKLFF. CDR3 DNA (partial): TGTGCCAGCAGCTTATCTGGGGGGAAGAGTGAAAAA. Variable domain in full (rest from reference TRBV7-9 and TRBJ1-4): DTGVSQNPRHKITKRGQNVTFRCDPISEHNRLYWYRQTLGQGPEFLTYFQNEAQLEKSRLLSDRFSAERPKGSFSTLEIQRTEQGDSAMYLCASSLSGGKSEKLFFGSGTQLSVL.

Turning to this clone: The read ends 3 residues early relative to the CDR3; the germline J gene fills the gap. This chain joins TRBV7-9 and TRBJ2-5; 7 nucleotides agree with TRBD2. This CDR3 spans 15 amino acids. V lost 3 bases and J lost 0; bases outside the gene matches: 4. In germline, CDR1 is SEHNR, CDR2 FQNEAQ (reference sequence). CDR3 region: CASSLRGGDQETQYF. The CDR3 bases that were read are TGTGCCAGCAGCTTGCGGGGAGGGGACCAAGAGACC.

For this clone: The observed sequence ends 3 residues before the CDR3 terminus, with the missing tail filled in from the germline J gene. The chain links TRBV5-1 to TRBJ2-7; weak D call: TRBD1 (6 bases). Trimming cost V 5 bases and J 2 bases, with 14 bases left between them. This CDR3 has 14 residues. The V gene's germline CDR1 is SGHRS and CDR2 YFSETQ. CDR3 residues: CASRPRRDTYEQYF. The part of the CDR3 DNA that was read is TGCGCCAGCAGACCGCGACGGGACACCTACGAG.

This clone shows up as medium-sized by frequency. Read sequence stops 3 residues before the CDR3 end, and the germline J gene provides the missing end. The V gene is TRBV18, the J gene TRBJ1-1, with D possibly being TRBD1 (6 bases). The ends were cut back, 3 bases at V and 3 bases at J, with 29 bases in the middle. This CDR3 comprises 20 residues. Germline lookup yields CDR1 KGHSH and CDR2 LQKENI. CDR3 DNA (partial): TGTGCCAGCTCACCGGCTATTTCAGTCTCGCAGGGGAGTGTGGACACTGAA. It yields the protein CASSPAISVSQGSVDTE. The entire CDR3 sequence reads CASSPAISVSQGSVDTEAFF.

This clone is identified as medium-sized from frequency. CDR3 amino acids: CASSPSMLPSSYEQYF. The CDR3 bases that were read are TGTGCCAGCAGCCCTTCCATGCTCCCCAGCTCCTACGAG. The J gene is TRBJ2-7, the V gene TRBV7-8; D is unclear. The sequence runs out 3 residues before the end of the CDR3; the remainder is reconstructed from the germline J gene. V dropped 5 bases and J dropped 0 bases, with 17 bases sitting between them. Germline V gives CDR1 SGHVS, CDR2 FQNEAQ. The CDR3 runs 16 residues.

For this clone: The read halts 3 residues ahead of the CDR3 end, with the missing end drawn from the germline J gene. The chain couples TRBV7-6 to TRBJ2-1; D gene unclear. CDR1 is SGHVS, CDR2 FNYEAQ, per germline. V was shortened by 1 base and J by 9 bases, with 10 bases between the two germline ends. The CDR3 consists of 13 residues. Partial CDR3 DNA: TGTGCCAGCAGCTTAGACCTCACCGGTGAG. Protein product: CASSLDLTGE. The full CDR3 protein is CASSLDLTGEQFF. The whole variable domain, remainder taken from reference TRBV7-6 and TRBJ2-1, is GAGVSQSPRYKVTKRGQDVALRCDPISGHVSLYWYRQALGQGPEFLTYFNYEAQQDKSGLPNDRFSAERPEGSISTLTIQRTEQRDSAMYRCASSLDLTGEQFFGPGTRLTVL.

This clone is medium-sized (0.01 to 0.1%) by frequency. The CDR3 extends 3 residues past the end of the read, so its final part is completed from the germline J gene. This rearrangement joins TRBV19 to TRBJ1-5, with a possible D match to TRBD1 (5 bases). Germline V gives CDR1 LNHDA, CDR2 SQIVND (reference sequence). V was trimmed by 5 bases and J by 2 bases, leaving 13 bases between them. The CDR3 runs 15 residues. CDR3 DNA (partial): TGTGCCAGTAGTGAGAGGAGGGGCGGCAATCAGCCC. This gives the protein CASSERRGGNQP. The whole CDR3 is CASSERRGGNQPQHF.

This clone ranks as medium-sized (0.01 to 0.1%) in terms of frequency. The CDR3 end is not reached by the read, which stops 3 residues before it; the germline J gene fills it in. J is TRBJ2-2 and V is TRBV5-1; TRBD1 matches at 8 bases. Germline-derived CDR1 and CDR2 are SGHRS and YFSETQ. V lost 4 bases, J lost 0 bases, and 8 bases stayed unmatched. CDR3 length: 17 amino acids. The CDR3 region is CASSPNWDRSNTGELFF. The CDR3 bases that were read are TGCGCCAGCAGCCCTAATTGGGACAGGTCGAACACCGGGGAG.

This clone is labeled large based on frequency. The read terminates 3 residues ahead of where the CDR3 ends, so the germline J gene completes it. The V call is TRBV28, the J call TRBJ2-2, with 9 positions matching TRBD2. The V segment lost 3 bases and the J segment 6 bases; nucleotides outside the gene matches: 2. Per the germline V gene, CDR1 is MDHEN and CDR2 is SYDVKM. The CDR3 consists of 14 residues. The CDR3 here is CASSLREGSGELFF. CDR3 bases read: TGTGCCAGCAGTTTGCGGGAGGGCTCCGGGGAG.

Note on this clone: The read ends 3 residues before the CDR3 terminus; that terminus is restored from the germline J gene. This rearrangement joins TRBV19 to TRBJ1-5, with D tentatively TRBD1 (6 bases). CDR1 LNHDA and CDR2 SQIVND come from the germline V gene (reference sequence). The CDR3 loop spans 15 amino acids. V lost 7 bases to trimming and J lost 3 bases, with 16 bases between them. The sequenced part of the CDR3 DNA is TGTGCCAGTAATAGACAGGCAGGGACCAATCAGCCC. Its translation is CASNRQAGTNQP. The full CDR3 sequence reads CASNRQAGTNQPQHF.

Frequency places this clone as medium-sized. The CDR3 is cut off 3 residues early in the read; its end comes from the germline J gene. The chain links TRBV12-3 or TRBV12-4 to TRBJ1-6; maybe TRBD1 (6 bases). The CDR3 loop spans 15 amino acids. The V end was cut by 6 bases, the J end by 6 bases, with 15 bases between. The CDR3 region is CASREQGVGNSPLHF. Incomplete CDR3 DNA: TGTGCCAGCAGAGAACAGGGCGTAGGTAATTCACCC.

According to its frequency, this clone is medium-sized. Read coverage stops 3 residues before the CDR3 terminus; the germline J gene supplies the remainder. The chain has TRBV29-1 and TRBJ1-2; no clear D gene. Germline CDR1 SQVTM, CDR2 ANQGSEA. V gave up 0 bases and J gave up 4 bases, with 9 bases separating them. This CDR3 contains 13 residues. The DNA read from the CDR3 is TGCAGCGTTGAAGATCGGCGGGGCTATGGC. Translated: CSVEDRRGYG. The entire CDR3 reads CSVEDRRGYGYTF.

Details on this clone: The read ends 3 residues before the CDR3 terminus; that terminus is restored from the germline J gene. The chain links TRBV19 to TRBJ1-5; D may be TRBD1 (6 bases). Germline V lookup: CDR1 LNHDA, CDR2 SQIVND (reference sequence). The V end was cut by 7 bases, the J end by 2 bases, with 27 bases between. This CDR3 region has 19 residues. The CDR3 DNA, read in part, is TGTGCCAGTATTGGGTGGGGGGGGCGTCAGGGTCCTGGCAATCAGCCC. Encoded protein: CASIGWGGRQGPGNQP. The full CDR3 is CASIGWGGRQGPGNQPQHF. Together with reference TRBV19 and TRBJ1-5, the CDR3 gives the full variable domain: DGGITQSPKYLFRKEGQNVTLSCEQNLNHDAMYWYRQDPGQGLRLIYYSQIVNDFQKGDIAEGYSVSREKKESFPLTVTSAQKNPTAFYLCASIGWGGRQGPGNQPQHFGDGTRLSIL.

Details on this clone: The missing CDR3 end, 3 residues past where the read stops, is filled in from the germline J gene. V is TRBV20-1 and J is TRBJ2-4; 9 bases align to TRBD2. The junction had 2 bases not matched to a gene; V was cut back by 5 bases and J by 3 bases. The CDR3 sequence is 13 residues long. Germline V gene data show CDR1 as DFQATT and CDR2 as SNEGSKA (reference sequence). The sequenced part of the CDR3 DNA is TGCAGTGCTCAGACTAGCGGCAAAAACATT. Amino acid sequence: CSAQTSGKNI. The whole CDR3 sequence reads CSAQTSGKNIQYF.

Considering frequency, this clone is medium-sized (0.01 to 0.1%). Read coverage stops 3 residues before the CDR3 terminus; the germline J gene supplies the remainder. The rearrangement links TRBV12-5 to TRBJ1-1, with TRBD1 identical over 7 bases. From germline, CDR1 is LGHNT and CDR2 FRNRAP. This CDR3 has 12 amino acids. CDR3 sequence: CASGYRGEEAFF. The sequenced CDR3 bases are TGTGCTAGTGGATACAGGGGCGAGGAA.

Frequency places this clone as medium-sized. The read halts 3 residues ahead of the CDR3 end, with the missing end drawn from the germline J gene. This chain uses TRBV28 with TRBJ1-2; D is unclear. The germline gives CDR1 MDHEN, CDR2 SYDVKM. Trimming cost V 6 bases and J 4 bases, with 21 bases left between them. This CDR3 region has 16 residues. CDR3 DNA, as far as it was read: TGTGCCAGCAGGCGGTTGAGTCAACGTCCCCTCTATGGC. This encodes CASRRLSQRPLYG. The whole CDR3 sequence is CASRRLSQRPLYGYTF.

This clone is deemed large by its frequency. The CDR3 end falls 3 residues outside the read, so it is completed with the germline J gene. The chain has TRBV20-1 and TRBJ1-5; D might be TRBD1 (5 bases). Per the germline V gene, CDR1 is DFQATT and CDR2 is SNEGSKA (reference sequence). This CDR3 is 15 amino acids long. Trimming took off 3 bases at V and 4 bases at J, with 16 bases between the two ends. The sequenced CDR3 bases are TGCAGTGCTAGGATGGCTGGGGCTGGAAATCAGCCC. Amino acids: CSARMAGAGNQP. The entire CDR3 protein reads CSARMAGAGNQPQHF.

To note about this clone: The CDR3 end is not reached by the read, which stops 3 residues before it; the germline J gene fills it in. This chain joins TRBV20-1 and TRBJ2-1; 7 bases agree with TRBD2. Germline V gene lookup returns CDR1 DFQATT and CDR2 SNEGSKA (reference sequence). The CDR3 runs 14 residues. Trimming at V came to 8 bases and at J to 7 bases, leaving 14 bases not matched to a gene. The CDR3: CSPLPHNGGNEQFF. CDR3 DNA (partial): TGCAGTCCCCTGCCCCATAACGGGGGGAATGAG.